This section outlines one T cell receptor (beta chain) sequence together with its context. RNA in amounts of about 0.5 to 1 ug was reverse transcribed with random hexamers. TCRdb reprocessed the immunoSEQ multiplex PCR reads via MiXCR and lists one record per CDR3 protein. The sample holds more than 65,000 distinct CDR3 sequences; just under 95% are singletons and the top ten take about 0.61%. The record originates from a study of CD8 T cells in Susac syndrome. In germline, CDR1 is MDHEN, CDR2 SYDVKM. The V end was cut by 5 bases, the J end by 2 bases, with 19 bases between. The CDR3 extends over 16 amino acids.

The sequence derives from a human donor with multiple sclerosis. The J gene is TRBJ2-7, the V gene TRBV28; no clear D. Sequencing was carried out using CD8+ T cells from PBMCs. DNA of the CDR3: TGTGCCAGCAGTCCGGAGCGACTCGCGTATCCCTACGAGCAGTACTTC. As protein: CASSPERLAYPYEQYF.